Listed below are T cell receptor beta chains from one sample, sequenced in a study of T cell responses to AZD1222 COVID-19 vaccine. Generated by immunoSEQ multiplex PCR, the TCRdb table keeps only in-frame clones and is missing some. This sample has 85,000 to 90,000 clones; around 91% occur once, and the top ten carry 4% to 6%. Here the sequenced sample was peripheral blood, taken on day 0 of MenACWY control vaccination. These receptors were taken from an adult in good health. The CDR3 runs from the conserved cysteine through the conserved F or W. D genes are given only for firm matches. Clone size is given for some rows only: seen once, a few or many times, or a class if the clone is expanded.

abundance,d_gene,j_gene,v_gene,CDR3nt,CDR3aa
few,TRBD1,TRBJ1-6,TRBV4-2,TGTGCCAGCAACTCAGGACAGGGGAATTCACCCCTCCACTTT,CASNSGQGNSPLHF
NA,NA,TRBJ2-7,TRBV15,TGTGCCACCAGCAGAAACAGGGACGAGCAGTACTTC,CATSRNRDEQYF
NA,TRBD2,TRBJ2-1,TRBV10-2,TGCGCCAGCAGTGGGACTAGTGCCAATGAGCAGTTCTTC,CASSGTSANEQFF
NA,NA,TRBJ2-1,TRBV5-1,TGCGCCAGCAGCCCGGATCGCAATAGGGATGAGCAGTTCTTC,CASSPDRNRDEQFF
NA,TRBD2,TRBJ2-1,TRBV7-3,TGTGCCAGCAGCACTGGGACTAGCGGTAATGAGCAGTTCTTC,CASSTGTSGNEQFF
NA,TRBD2,TRBJ2-1,TRBV19,TGTGCCAGTAGTATAGTAGCGGGAGGGCCGACGAATGAGCAGTTCTTC,CASSIVAGGPTNEQFF
NA,TRBD1,TRBJ2-7,TRBV7-9,TGTGCCAGCAGCTTAGAGGGACAGGGAGCCTACGAGCAGTACTTC,CASSLEGQGAYEQYF
once,NA,TRBJ1-2,TRBV7-9,TGTGCCAGCAGCTTAGATCGGAGTAACTATGGCTACACCTTC,CASSLDRSNYGYTF
NA,NA,TRBJ1-1,TRBV27,TGTGCCAGCGGGGAAAGGGACACTGAAGCTTTCTTT,CASGERDTEAFF
NA,TRBD1,TRBJ1-5,TRBV7-2,TGTGCCAGCAGCTTAGCGGGACAGGGGGCTTCTCAGCCCCAGCATTTT,CASSLAGQGASQPQHF
NA,TRBD2,TRBJ2-5,TRBV7-9,TGTGCCGGAACTCCGGGACTAGCGGGGGGACAAGAGACCCAGTACTTC,CAGTPGLAGGQETQYF
NA,NA,TRBJ1-5,TRBV3-1/TRBV3-2,TGTGCCAGCAGCCATTCAGGGGGCAATCAGCCCCAGCATTTT,CASSHSGGNQPQHF
NA,TRBD2,TRBJ2-3,TRBV10-2,TGCGCCAGCAGGGGTCTAGCGGTCACAGATACGCAGTATTTT,CASRGLAVTDTQYF
NA,NA,TRBJ2-5,TRBV7-2,TGTGCCAGCAGCCAAGGGACTGGCCAAGAGACCCAGTACTTC,CASSQGTGQETQYF
NA,NA,TRBJ2-6,TRBV3-1/TRBV3-2,TGTGCCAGCAGCGCCGGGGCCGGGAGAGGGGCCAACGTCCTGACTTTC,CASSAGAGRGANVLTF
NA,NA,TRBJ1-1,TRBV5-1,TGCGCCAGCACCCTTACCGCCGGGACAACTGAAGCTTTCTTT,CASTLTAGTTEAFF
NA,NA,TRBJ1-6,TRBV5-6,TGTGCCAGCAGCTTGTGGTCAGGGCGATCTTATTCACCCCTCCACTTT,CASSLWSGRSYSPLHF
NA,NA,TRBJ1-5,TRBV28,TGTGCCAGCAGTTTCCGGGGGTGGCAGCCCCAGCATTTT,CASSFRGWQPQHF
NA,NA,TRBJ2-7,TRBV28,TGTGCCAGCAGTTCATCTTACGAGCAGTACTTC,CASSSSYEQYF
NA,TRBD2,TRBJ2-3,TRBV7-2,TGTGCCAGCAGCTTAGCCGGCGGGGGTCCAGATACGCAGTATTTT,CASSLAGGGPDTQYF
medium-sized,NA,TRBJ1-6,TRBV28,TGTGCCAGCACCCATCCGAGCTCCTATAATTCACCCCTCCACTTT,CASTHPSSYNSPLHF
once,TRBD2,TRBJ2-3,TRBV5-1,TGCGCCAGCAGCCCCGGACTAGCGGGAAACACAGATACGCAGTATTTT,CASSPGLAGNTDTQYF
NA,NA,TRBJ1-1,TRBV3-1/TRBV3-2,TGTGCCAGCAGCCAACGGGGGGAGAACACTGAAGCTTTCTTT,CASSQRGENTEAFF
NA,NA,TRBJ2-1,TRBV19,TGTGCCAGTAGCTCCGGGGGCCGCGGGAGCATTCCCTACAATGAGCAGTTCTTC,CASSSGGRGSIPYNEQFF
NA,NA,TRBJ2-3,TRBV7-3,TGTGCCAGCAGCTCCCCGGACCGGGCGGATACGCAGTATTTT,CASSSPDRADTQYF
NA,TRBD2,TRBJ2-7,TRBV7-2,TGTGCCAGCAGCGTAGCGGGAGGACCCTCCTACGAGCAGTACTTC,CASSVAGGPSYEQYF
once,NA,TRBJ1-5,TRBV21-1,TGTGCCAGCAGCATCTACTCCGGGAACCGTAGCGAGCAGCCCCAGCATTTT,CASSIYSGNRSEQPQHF
NA,NA,TRBJ2-7,TRBV25-1,TGTGCCAGCAGCCGGGACTACGAGCAGTACTTC,CASSRDYEQYF
NA,NA,TRBJ1-6,TRBV19,TGTGCCAGTAGTGTATACGGTATGGGGAATTCACCCCTCCACTTT,CASSVYGMGNSPLHF
NA,TRBD2,TRBJ2-3,TRBV27,TGTGCCAGCAGGATTTCCGGGGCGGGAGGTTCCGATACGCAGTATTTT,CASRISGAGGSDTQYF
NA,TRBD2,TRBJ2-2,TRBV19,TGTGCCAGTAGTATAGGCGGGAGGACCGGGGAGCTGTTTTTT,CASSIGGRTGELFF
NA,TRBD1,TRBJ2-1,TRBV4-1,TGCGCCAGCAGCCAAGAAGGGCAGGGGGCGGTCAATGAGCAGTTCTTC,CASSQEGQGAVNEQFF
NA,TRBD1,TRBJ2-1,TRBV15,TGTGCCACCAGCAGAGATCAGGGGGATGAGCAGTTCTTC,CATSRDQGDEQFF
NA,TRBD2,TRBJ2-2,TRBV6-6,TGTGCCAGCAGTCCTACTGCCCCAACTAGCGGGAGCGCGAACACCGGGGAGCTGTTTTTT,CASSPTAPTSGSANTGELFF
NA,NA,TRBJ1-6,TRBV7-6,TGTGCCAGCAGCTTAGGGCCATTCGCGGCCTATAATTCACCCCTCCACTTT,CASSLGPFAAYNSPLHF
NA,NA,TRBJ1-1,TRBV2,TGTGCCAGCAGTGATTCGAACACTGAAGCTTTCTTT,CASSDSNTEAFF
few,TRBD2,TRBJ2-7,TRBV6-2/TRBV6-3,TGTGCCAGCAGTTATACCGCCCTGGGACTAGCCCACGAGCAGTACTTC,CASSYTALGLAHEQYF
NA,NA,TRBJ2-6,TRBV10-2,TGCGCCAGCACCATACTTGGAGGTGGGGCTGGGGCCAACGTCCTGACTTTC,CASTILGGGAGANVLTF
NA,NA,TRBJ1-4,TRBV10-3,TGTGCCATCAAGGGAGCAACTAATGAAAAACTGTTTTTT,CAIKGATNEKLFF
NA,NA,TRBJ1-2,TRBV19,TGTGCCAGTAATTCCGGCCAGGACAGAGGCTACACCTTC,CASNSGQDRGYTF
NA,NA,TRBJ2-7,TRBV6-6,TGTGCCAGCAGTTACTTCAGACAGGCCCCCCACGAGCAGTACTTC,CASSYFRQAPHEQYF
NA,NA,TRBJ2-2,TRBV19,TGTGCCAGTACCCTGACTGGACTCAACACCGGGGAGCTGTTTTTT,CASTLTGLNTGELFF
NA,NA,TRBJ1-4,TRBV19,TGTGCCAGTAGACCATTAGGTGGGGGCAGTAATGAAAAACTGTTTTTT,CASRPLGGGSNEKLFF
few,TRBD1,TRBJ1-5,TRBV19,TGTGCCAGTTGTACAGGGGGCTCCGGGTTTCCCCAGCATTTT,CASCTGGSGFPQHF
NA,NA,TRBJ1-5,TRBV7-8,TGTGCCAGCAGCTTAGCGTCGGGGATTCAGCCCCAGCATTTT,CASSLASGIQPQHF
NA,TRBD1,TRBJ1-2,TRBV7-2,TGTGCCAGCAGCCCAAGCACGGGAAACAGGGGCCCTTATGGCTACACCTTC,CASSPSTGNRGPYGYTF
NA,NA,TRBJ2-1,TRBV14,TGTGCCAGCAGCCAAGGGGAGGGGGCATTTTACAATGAGCAGTTCTTC,CASSQGEGAFYNEQFF
once,NA,TRBJ2-3,TRBV9,TGTGCCAGCAGCGTGTCGGGGGCTAGCACAGATACGCAGTATTTT,CASSVSGASTDTQYF
NA,TRBD2,TRBJ2-2,TRBV6-4,TGTGCCAGCAGTGCGGGAGCGGGACTCACCGGGGAGCTGTTTTTT,CASSAGAGLTGELFF